These T cell receptor beta chains were read from a single sample in a study of cytomegalovirus exposure and HLA in healthy donors. Method: immunoSEQ multiplex PCR; TCRdb's copy keeps in-frame clones and lacks some. The table counts roughly 50,000 clones; around 2.2% lies in the top ten. Sample: PBMCs. The receptors come from a woman aged 35 to 49 in good health and CMV-seronegative. Each CDR3 is given with its conserved first and last residue. A D gene is named only where the DNA matches it firmly.

v_call,j_call,d_call,cdr3_aa,cdr3_nt
TRBV11-3,TRBJ2-2,NA,CASSSLRLAAGELFF,TGTGCCAGCAGCTCCCTGAGGTTGGCAGCCGGGGAGCTGTTTTTT
TRBV10-3,TRBJ2-3,NA,CAISEQRAADTQYF,TGTGCCATCAGTGAGCAGAGGGCAGCAGATACGCAGTATTTT
TRBV5-1,TRBJ2-7,NA,CASSLDGAIDEQYF,TGCGCCAGCAGCTTGGATGGGGCTATCGACGAGCAGTACTTC
TRBV19,TRBJ1-2,NA,CASGGGYSGDGYTF,TGTGCCAGTGGGGGAGGGTACTCAGGGGACGGCTACACCTTC
TRBV4-1,TRBJ2-1,NA,CASSQVDLVSDNEQFF,TGCGCCAGCAGCCAAGTAGACTTGGTCTCCGACAATGAGCAGTTCTTC
TRBV5-1,TRBJ2-7,TRBD1,CASSFLTGSYEQYF,TGCGCCAGCAGCTTCCTGACAGGGAGCTACGAGCAGTACTTC
TRBV7-9,TRBJ2-5,NA,CASSAPGGAGETQYF,TGTGCCAGCAGCGCCCCGGGTGGGGCTGGAGAGACCCAGTACTTC
TRBV6-6,TRBJ1-6,NA,CASSQGNYNSHLHF,TGTGCCAGCAGTCAGGGGAACTATAATTCACACCTCCACTTT
TRBV28,TRBJ2-2,NA,CASSTAGFTGELFF,TGTGCCAGCAGTACCGCAGGGTTCACCGGGGAGCTGTTTTTT
TRBV19,TRBJ1-1,TRBD1,CASRIQGAGAEAFF,TGTGCCAGTAGGATACAGGGGGCTGGGGCTGAAGCTTTCTTT